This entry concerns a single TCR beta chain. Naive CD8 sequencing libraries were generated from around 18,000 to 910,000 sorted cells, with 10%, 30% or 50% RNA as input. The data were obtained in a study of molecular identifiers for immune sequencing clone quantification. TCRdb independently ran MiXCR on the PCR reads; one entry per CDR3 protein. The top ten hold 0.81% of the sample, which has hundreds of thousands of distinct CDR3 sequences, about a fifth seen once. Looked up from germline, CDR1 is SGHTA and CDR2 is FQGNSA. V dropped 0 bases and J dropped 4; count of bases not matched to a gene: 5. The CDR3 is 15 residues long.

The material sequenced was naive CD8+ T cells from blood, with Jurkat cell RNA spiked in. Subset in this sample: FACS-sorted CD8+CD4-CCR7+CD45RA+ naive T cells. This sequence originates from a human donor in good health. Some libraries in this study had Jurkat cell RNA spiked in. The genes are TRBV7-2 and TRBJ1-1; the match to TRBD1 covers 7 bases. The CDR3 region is CASSLAYRGSTEAFF. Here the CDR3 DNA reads TGTGCCAGCAGCTTAGCGTACAGGGGTAGCACTGAAGCTTTCTTT.